What follows are 8 T cell receptor beta chains derived from one specimen sequenced in a study of T cells after yellow fever vaccination (dated by TCRdb to between 2018 and 2021). According to the study, the label for this sample's treatment or condition signals: live attenuated yellow fever vaccine strain. The protocol used for the library was 5' RACE. The sequencer listed for this sample is Illumina HiSeq 2500. Through fastp at Q25 and MiXCR, TCRdb rebuilt clones from the public reads, retaining in-frame beta chains. Rows merge per CDR3 protein into single entries with the most common DNA and genes. This sample holds some 500,000 distinct CDR3 sequences; approximately 13% were observed only once. The ten largest clones represent 11% to 15% of the sample. The specimen comprised PBMCs, sampled on the day of the yellow fever booster vaccination. These receptors came from a man younger than 40 who received the YFV17D yellow fever vaccine.

The CDR3 nucleotides read TGTGCCAGCAGCACGAGGGAGAACACTGAAGCTTTCTTT. Translating gives CASSTRENTEAFF. The rearrangement joins TRBV7-9 to TRBJ1-1; D call uncertain. Between the trimmed V and J ends, which lost 5 bases and 1 base, there was a span of 8 bases. Germline-derived CDR1 and CDR2 are SEHNR and FQNEAQ (reference sequence). The CDR3 totals 13 residues.

CDR3 sequence: CASSQVLGWYEQYF. The DNA of the CDR3 is TGTGCCAGCAGCCAGGTCTTGGGGTGGTACGAGCAGTACTTC. The rearrangement links TRBV6-1 to TRBJ2-7, with D uncertain. The CDR3 is 14 residues long. The germline gives CDR1 MNHNS, CDR2 SASEGT. The V end lost 6 bases, the J end lost 4 bases, and 16 bases lay between the germline ends.

The chain has TRBV25-1 and TRBJ2-5; no reliable D call. Germline V gene data show CDR1 as MGHDK and CDR2 as SYGVNS. This CDR3 comprises 15 residues. V shed 3 bases and J shed 2 bases, with 13 bases lying between them. CDR3 sequence: CASSDSPPEQETQYF. Here the CDR3 DNA reads TGTGCCAGCAGTGATTCCCCCCCGGAACAAGAGACCCAGTACTTC. The entire variable domain, with the rest obtained from reference TRBV25-1 and TRBJ2-5, is as follows: EADIYQTPRYLVIGTGKKITLECSQTMGHDKMYWYQQDPGMELHLIHYSYGVNSTEKGDLSSESTVSRIRTEHFPLTLESARPSHTSQYLCASSDSPPEQETQYFGPGTRLLVL.

CDR3 residues: CSAAKGLDYNEQFF. The CDR3 DNA follows: TGCAGTGCCGCCAAAGGACTAGACTACAATGAGCAGTTCTTC. The chain has TRBV20-1 and TRBJ2-1; the match to TRBD2 covers 7 bases. The CDR3 spans 14 residues. Trimming removed 6 bases from V and 3 bases from J; junction bases left unmatched: 8. Per the germline V gene, CDR1 is DFQATT and CDR2 is SNEGSKA (reference sequence).

This clonotype occurred a few times. The CDR3 loop is CASSFSSLIPGELFF. In DNA, the CDR3 is TGTGCCAGCAGTTTTTCGAGTCTTATACCCGGGGAGCTGTTTTTT. This sequence joins TRBV27 and TRBJ2-2; D unclear. Trimming left V 3 bases short and J 6 bases short, with 14 bases between. The CDR3 has 15 residues. Germline V gives CDR1 MNHEY, CDR2 SMNVEV (reference sequence).

This rearrangement joins TRBV20-1 to TRBJ2-7; 9 bases are shared with TRBD2. V shed 1 base and J 3 bases; nucleotides not matched to a gene: 13. The CDR3 contains 17 residues. Per germline, CDR1 DFQATT and CDR2 SNEGSKA (reference sequence). CDR3 in amino acids: CSARGGLAGKGLYEQYF. For the CDR3, the DNA is TGCAGTGCTAGAGGGGGACTAGCTGGGAAGGGTCTCTACGAGCAGTACTTC.

This rearrangement joins TRBV29-1 to TRBJ2-1, with 7 bases lining up with TRBD2. V gave up 8 bases and J gave up 7 bases; unmatched junction bases: 8. The CDR3 has 12 amino acids. Germline V gene lookup returns CDR1 SQVTM and CDR2 ANQGSEA. The CDR3 is CSSGGGKNEQFF. DNA for the CDR3: TGCAGCTCGGGGGGAGGAAAAAATGAGCAGTTCTTC.

The V gene is TRBV6-5, the J gene TRBJ1-3; TRBD1 matches at 12 bases. Trimming at V came to 2 bases and at J to 6 bases, leaving 2 bases not matched to a gene. The CDR3 extends over 15 amino acids. Germline assignment: CDR1 MNHEY and CDR2 SVGAGI. The chain's CDR3 is CASSYRGQGANTIYF. As DNA, the CDR3 is TGTGCCAGCAGTTACCGGGGACAGGGGGCAAACACCATATATTTT.